This T cell receptor beta chain was obtained from a study of low-dose radiotherapy and immunotherapy resistance in tumors. About the study: On a schedule of every two weeks, intravenous cyclophosphamide at a dose of 200 mg/m2 was delivered one day before each radiation and immunotherapy administration.

The CDR3 loop spans 13 amino acids. V shed 5 bases and J shed 8 bases, with 15 bases lying between them. Germline-derived CDR1 and CDR2 are SGHTA and FQGNSA. Time point defined: after trial treatment. Treatment described: LDRT plus nivolumab, ipilimumab, low-dose cyclophosphamide and aspirin (RACIN trial). This clonotype was recorded many times. Alpha and beta chains were covered, as first-strand cDNA relied on TRAV- and TRBV-specific primers. TCRs were put through approximately 21 PCR cycles of amplification with Phusion. A constant-region primer and the V-primer adapter served as the primer pair. TCRdb passed the reads through MiXCR, listing each CDR3 protein once. The data show under 90,000 distinct CDR3 sequences, under 20% seen once.

This TCR was recovered from a male donor with prostate cancer. The rearrangement uses TRBV7-2 and TRBJ1-1; D is unresolved. Sequencing used PBMCs, obtained after low-dose radiotherapy plus immunotherapy. The CDR3 reads CASSPALGGEAFF. The DNA of the CDR3 is TGTGCCAGCAGCCCAGCCTTAGGTGGGGAAGCTTTCTTT.